Each of the 19 T cell receptor beta chains below was sequenced from the same sample in a study of OX40 agonist ivuxolimab in advanced cancers. The method was immunoSEQ multiplex PCR; TCRdb's version includes in-frame clones alone and lacks a portion of them. Of about 64,000 clones listed, roughly 80% were seen once; the top ten hold around 5%. The input for sequencing was CD4+ or CD8+ T cells sorted from blood, taken in a trial of the OX40 agonist ivuxolimab. Every receptor here comes from an adult with an advanced solid tumor such as melanoma, head and neck, liver or kidney cancer.

The rearrangement uses TRBV29-1 and TRBJ1-1; 8 bases are a match to TRBD1. The CDR3 has 12 residues. V lost 4 bases to trimming and J lost 10 bases; unmatched junction nucleotides: 8. CDR1 is SQVTM and CDR2 is ANQGSEA in the germline V gene. This CDR3 reads CSVAATGELAFF. Here the CDR3 DNA reads TGCAGCGTTGCGGCGACAGGGGAGCTAGCTTTCTTT.

The chain couples TRBV7-8 to TRBJ1-2; D gene uncertain. The CDR3 totals 13 residues. The germline V gene encodes CDR1 SGHVS and CDR2 FQNEAQ. The V gene lost 4 bases and the J gene lost 7 bases, with 13 bases spanning the gap. Written as DNA, the CDR3 is TGTGCCAGCAGCTCCCGGGCGGCCCCTGGCTACACCTTC. It yields the protein CASSSRAAPGYTF. Based on the CDR3 plus reference TRBV7-8 and TRBJ1-2, the full variable domain is GAGVSQSPRYKVAKRGQDVALRCDPISGHVSLFWYQQALGQGPEFLTYFQNEAQLDKSGLPSDRFFAERPEGSVSTLKIQRTQQEDSAVYLCASSSRAAPGYTFGSGTRLTVV.

The CDR3 spells CASSEGMGTVAGELFF. Here the CDR3 DNA reads TGTGCCAGCAGTGAAGGGATGGGCACGGTGGCCGGGGAGCTGTTTTTT. This chain joins TRBV6-1 and TRBJ2-2; D uncertain. V gave up 1 base and J gave up 6 bases, with 15 bases separating them. CDR1 MNHNS and CDR2 SASEGT come from the germline V gene. This CDR3 contains 16 residues.

The V gene is TRBV4-1, the J gene TRBJ2-7; 10 bases fit TRBD2. CDR1 is MGHRA, CDR2 YSYEKL, per germline. After removal of 4 bases from V and 7 bases from J, the junction contained 13 bases not matched to a gene. The CDR3 extends over 16 amino acids. CDR3 sequence: CASSPPLAGDHSEQYF. In DNA form, the CDR3 reads TGCGCCAGCAGCCCCCCCCTAGCGGGAGATCATTCAGAGCAGTACTTC.

This chain connects TRBV7-2 to TRBJ2-4; D possibly corresponds to TRBD1 (6 bases). CDR3 length: 13 amino acids. From germline, CDR1 is SGHTA and CDR2 FQGNSA. Trimming pared 6 bases from V and 8 bases from J, leaving 14 bases between. CDR3 sequence reads: CASRLKGGDIQYF. Written as DNA, the CDR3 is TGTGCCAGCAGGCTCAAAGGGGGTGACATTCAGTACTTC. Using reference TRBV7-2 and TRBJ2-4 for the parts outside the CDR3, the full variable domain is GAGVSQSPSNKVTEKGKDVELRCDPISGHTALYWYRQSLGQGLEFLIYFQGNSAPDKSGLPSDRFSAERTGGSVSTLTIQRTQQEDSAVYLCASRLKGGDIQYFGAGTRLSVL.

This rearrangement joins TRBV19 to TRBJ1-5, with TRBD1 matching over 8 bases. Per germline, CDR1 LNHDA and CDR2 SQIVND (reference sequence). Trimming cost V 8 bases and J 7 bases; bases outside gene matches: 7. CDR3 size: 13 residues. The CDR3 loop is CASHQGAGQPQHF. DNA of the CDR3: TGTGCCAGTCATCAGGGGGCCGGGCAGCCCCAGCATTTT.

In DNA form, the CDR3 reads TGTGCCAGCAGTTTCCAGGGGTTGGGGGAGACCCAGTACTTC. Protein sequence: CASSFQGLGETQYF. This chain connects TRBV7-2 to TRBJ2-5; D perhaps matches TRBD1 (6 bases). V was cut by 6 bases and J by 5 bases, with 16 bases left in between. The CDR3 is 14 residues long. The germline V gene encodes CDR1 SGHTA and CDR2 FQGNSA.

The CDR3 reads CASSTGPGEEKLFF. CDR3 nucleotide sequence: TGCGCCAGCAGCACGGGACCAGGCGAGGAAAAACTGTTTTTT. The chain couples TRBV5-1 to TRBJ1-4, with D possibly matching TRBD1 (5 bases). The CDR3 length is 14 residues. Germline V gene data show CDR1 as SGHRS and CDR2 as YFSETQ. V dropped 4 bases and J dropped 8 bases, with 15 bases sitting between them. Looking up the rest from reference TRBV5-1 and TRBJ1-4 gives the full variable domain: KAGVTQTPRYLIKTRGQQVTLSCSPISGHRSVSWYQQTPGQGLQFLFEYFSETQRNKGNFPGRFSGRQFSNSRSEMNVSTLELGDSALYLCASSTGPGEEKLFFGSGTQLSVL.

This rearrangement joins TRBV19 to TRBJ2-7; 7 nucleotides agree with TRBD1. Germline V gene lookup returns CDR1 LNHDA and CDR2 SQIVND (reference sequence). V dropped 5 bases and J dropped 1; count of bases not matched to a gene: 5. This CDR3 is built from 14 residues. This CDR3 reads CASSVLQGSYEQYF. The CDR3 DNA sequence: TGTGCCAGTAGTGTCCTACAGGGGTCCTACGAGCAGTACTTC.

The gene calls are TRBV6-1 and TRBJ1-5, with D hard to call. Germline CDR1 MNHNS, CDR2 SASEGT. Trimming took 0 bases from V and 2 from J, leaving 5 bases between them. The CDR3 runs to 14 residues. The CDR3: CASSEAGGNQPQHF. The CDR3 nucleotides read TGTGCCAGCAGTGAAGCAGGAGGCAATCAGCCCCAGCATTTT.

J is TRBJ1-6 and V is TRBV5-1; TRBD1 aligns across 8 bases. The CDR3 runs to 16 residues. Germline CDR1 is SGHRS and CDR2 is YFSETQ. V shed 0 bases and J 6 bases; nucleotides not matched to a gene: 5. DNA of the CDR3: TGCGCCAGCAGCTTGGGGCCAGGGGGCACTAATTCACCCCTCCACTTT. It translates to CASSLGPGGTNSPLHF.

The genes are TRBV7-9 and TRBJ2-1, with unresolved D. Germline lookup yields CDR1 SEHNR and CDR2 FQNEAQ (reference sequence). The V gene lost 3 bases and the J gene lost 8 bases, with 8 bases spanning the gap. This CDR3 is 12 amino acids long. CDR3 DNA: TGTGCCAGCAGCTTCGGACCGGATGAGCAGTTCTTC. This translates into CASSFGPDEQFF. Using reference TRBV7-9 and TRBJ2-1 for the parts outside the CDR3, the full variable domain is DTGVSQNPRHKITKRGQNVTFRCDPISEHNRLYWYRQTLGQGPEFLTYFQNEAQLEKSRLLSDRFSAERPKGSFSTLEIQRTEQGDSAMYLCASSFGPDEQFFGPGTRLTVL.

The V and J genes are TRBV13 and TRBJ1-2, with a tentative D call TRBD1 (5 bases). The germline V and J ends were trimmed by 5 bases and 3 bases, with 16 bases remaining between them. This CDR3 has 15 amino acids. In germline, CDR1 is PRHDT, CDR2 FYEKMQ (reference sequence). The CDR3 nucleotides read TGTGCCAGCAGCCCTGGCGGGGCGCTGGACTATGGCTACACCTTC. It yields the protein CASSPGGALDYGYTF.

The chain employs TRBV6-6 and TRBJ2-1; 8 bases fit TRBD2. Germline CDR1 reads MNHNY; CDR2 reads SVGAGI (reference sequence). This CDR3 has 15 amino acids. Unmatched junction bases numbered 4, after V lost 6 bases and J lost 0 bases. CDR3 nucleotides: TGTGCCAGCAGCTCGGGAGGGAGCTCCTACAATGAGCAGTTCTTC. It encodes CASSSGGSSYNEQFF.

The count of this clone is one. The chain has TRBV5-1 and TRBJ2-1; D is ambiguous. V was clipped by 10 bases and J by 7 bases, with 12 bases between them. CDR1 and CDR2 from the germline V gene are SGHRS and YFSETQ. This CDR3 contains 11 residues. For the CDR3, the DNA is TGCGCCTCCCGTGACTCGAATGAGCAGTTCTTC. Translating gives CASRDSNEQFF.

The J gene is TRBJ1-2, the V gene TRBV7-2; TRBD1 aligns across 9 bases. V gave up 5 bases and J gave up 8 bases; unmatched junction bases: 6. The CDR3 extends over 13 amino acids. The germline gives CDR1 SGHTA, CDR2 FQGNSA. The CDR3 DNA is TGTGCCAGCAGCGCCGGGACAGGGTTCGGCTACACCTTC. This encodes CASSAGTGFGYTF.

The chain joins TRBV7-3 to TRBJ1-5, with 7 nucleotides matching TRBD1. The V segment lost 4 bases and the J segment 2 bases; nucleotides outside the gene matches: 11. The CDR3 has 17 residues. Germline assignment: CDR1 SGHTA and CDR2 FQGTGA. DNA for the CDR3: TGTGCCAGCAGCTCTCGGTGCGACAGGGACGGCAATCAGCCCCAGCATTTT. Encoded protein: CASSSRCDRDGNQPQHF.

The genes are TRBV5-8 and TRBJ1-5, with D possibly matching TRBD1 (5 bases). The germline gives CDR1 SGHTS, CDR2 YDEGEE. This CDR3 has 17 amino acids. Trimming cost V 1 base and J 1 base, with 15 bases left between them. CDR3: CASSLWLTDLSNQPQHF. CDR3 nucleotides: TGTGCCAGCAGCTTGTGGTTGACAGACCTCAGCAATCAGCCCCAGCATTTT.

The V and J genes are TRBV7-2 and TRBJ1-5; D is ambiguous. The germline gives CDR1 SGHTA, CDR2 FQGNSA. The CDR3 runs to 12 residues. Trimming removed 5 bases at V and 1 base at J, with 3 bases between. DNA for the CDR3: TGTGCCAGCAGCACCAGCAATCAGCCCCAGCATTTT. It encodes CASSTSNQPQHF.